The 9 T cell receptor beta chains given below trace back to one sample, sequenced in a study of OX40 agonist ivuxolimab in advanced cancers. Data came from immunoSEQ multiplex PCR; TCRdb stores just in-frame clones and leaves some out. This table has tens of thousands of clones, 70% to 90% appearing once. Sequenced material: CD4+ or CD8+ T cells sorted from blood, taken in a trial of the OX40 agonist ivuxolimab. The receptors here all came from an adult with an advanced solid tumor such as melanoma, head and neck, liver or kidney cancer.

The chain recombines TRBV7-8 with TRBJ2-5; TRBD2 matches 8 bases. The germline gives CDR1 SGHVS, CDR2 FQNEAQ. Trimming at V came to 5 bases and at J to 4 bases, leaving 3 bases not matched to a gene. There are 13 residues in the CDR3. CDR3 coding DNA: TGTGCCAGCAGCCTCGGGAGGGGAGAGACCCAGTACTTC. As protein: CASSLGRGETQYF.

The chain has TRBV5-4 and TRBJ2-7; D possibly uses TRBD1 or TRBD2 (5 bases each). The CDR3 contains 13 residues. Germline CDR1 reads SGHNT; CDR2 reads YYREEE (reference sequence). Trimming left V 4 bases short and J 3 bases short, with 11 bases between. CDR3 in amino acids: CASSPGAFYEQYF. DNA of the CDR3: TGTGCCAGCAGCCCCGGGGCTTTCTACGAGCAGTACTTC.

The chain employs TRBV5-8 and TRBJ1-4; D not certain. The V end was cut by 0 bases, the J end by 7 bases, with 16 bases between. Germline V CDR1 and CDR2: SGHTS, YDEGEE. The CDR3 spans 16 residues. The CDR3 loop reads CASSLGQRVGVEKLFF. CDR3 sequence (DNA): TGTGCCAGCAGCTTGGGGCAACGCGTTGGGGTTGAAAAACTGTTTTTT.

CDR3 protein: CASSSRTSGGTGELFF. CDR3 sequence (DNA): TGTGCCAGCAGCTCCCGGACTAGCGGGGGTACCGGGGAGCTGTTTTTT. The chain has TRBV7-3 and TRBJ2-2, with 13 bases that match TRBD2. V was pared by 4 bases and J by 5 bases, with 4 bases of the junction left unmatched. The CDR3 consists of 16 residues. Germline CDR1 reads SGHTA; CDR2 reads FQGTGA.

The V call is TRBV28, the J call TRBJ1-2; D perhaps matches TRBD1 (5 bases). The V end was cut by 5 bases, the J end by 2 bases, with 15 bases between. There are 15 residues in the CDR3. Germline V lookup: CDR1 MDHEN, CDR2 SYDVKM. The CDR3 DNA sequence: TGTGCCAGCAGTCCCCTGGGGGGAGCAAACTATGGCTACACCTTC. Translating it yields CASSPLGGANYGYTF.

The CDR3 DNA sequence: TGTGCTAGCCGGGGGGACTCAGAGACCCAGTACTTC. The encoded protein is CASRGDSETQYF. This chain connects TRBV7-7 to TRBJ2-5; 7 nucleotides match TRBD2. CDR1 is SSHAT, CDR2 FNYEAQ, per germline (reference sequence). The CDR3 runs 12 residues.

This clone was seen only a few times. This sequence joins TRBV6-5 and TRBJ2-3, with TRBD1 identical over 9 bases. The germline CDR1 and CDR2 sequences are MNHEY and SVGAGI. After removal of 6 bases from V and 5 bases from J, the junction contained 6 bases not matched to a gene. CDR3 length: 14 amino acids. For the CDR3, the DNA is TGTGCCAGCAGCTCTACAGGGGGCAGAGATACGCAGTATTTT. Amino acids: CASSSTGGRDTQYF.

V gene TRBV25-1 combines with J gene TRBJ2-3, with 8 positions matching TRBD2. V lost 5 bases, J lost 3 bases, and 4 bases stayed unmatched. This CDR3 region has 14 residues. Germline V gene data show CDR1 as MGHDK and CDR2 as SYGVNS. The CDR3 here is CASSFRGGTDTQYF. The CDR3 DNA follows: TGTGCCAGCAGTTTCCGGGGGGGAACAGATACGCAGTATTTT.

This clone has only one observation. The CDR3: CASSGTSGGAWNTGELFF. In DNA form, the CDR3 reads TGTGCCAGCAGTGGGACTAGCGGGGGGGCCTGGAACACCGGGGAGCTGTTTTTT. V and J are TRBV28 and TRBJ2-2, with 16 bases lining up with TRBD2. The CDR3 contains 18 residues. CDR1 and CDR2 from the germline V gene are MDHEN and SYDVKM. Losses at the gene ends were 5 bases for V and 1 base for J; bases not matched to a gene: 4.